The 17 T cell receptor beta chains listed next were all sequenced from one sample in a study of shared clonotypes between healthy human individuals. Only CD45RO-negative cells positively selected for CCR7 counted as naive CD8 cells, so terminally differentiated effector memory CD45RA+ cells were excluded. TCRdb keeps only in-frame clones here, not all; method: immunoSEQ multiplex PCR. The repertoire consists of about 820,000 clones, with over 90% occurring once and the leading ten covering 24%. The sample consisted of naive CD8+ T cells sorted from blood. These receptors came from a man aged 25 to 45 in good health.

V and J are TRBV27 and TRBJ2-1; 7 bases agree with TRBD2. The V and J ends lost 5 bases and 9 bases, in that order; junction bases with no gene match: 7. Germline V CDR1 and CDR2: MNHEY, SMNVEV (reference sequence). The CDR3 runs to 13 residues. CDR3 in DNA: TGTGCCAGCAGTAAGGGCGGGAGTGGTGAGCAGTTCTTC. Protein product: CASSKGGSGEQFF.

This clone was counted a single time. The chain joins TRBV7-9 to TRBJ2-1; maybe TRBD2 (6 bases). Germline CDR1 SEHNR, CDR2 FQNEAQ (reference sequence). The V gene lost 3 bases and the J gene lost 10 bases, with 13 bases spanning the gap. This CDR3 has 13 amino acids. CDR3 loop: CASSLVSGVEQFF. The CDR3 nucleotides read TGTGCCAGCAGCTTGGTTAGCGGCGTCGAGCAGTTCTTC.

The chain employs TRBV11-2 and TRBJ2-7, with D perhaps matching TRBD1 (5 bases). The CDR3 has 14 residues. The V gene's germline CDR1 is SGHAT and CDR2 FQNNGV. V shed 1 base and J shed 5 bases, with 12 bases lying between them. The chain's CDR3 is CASSLGRARDEQYF. The CDR3 DNA sequence: TGTGCCAGCAGCTTAGGCAGGGCCCGCGACGAGCAGTACTTC.

V is TRBV15 and J is TRBJ2-7, with a possible D match to TRBD2 (5 bases). Per the germline V gene, CDR1 is LNHNV and CDR2 is YYDKDF (reference sequence). The CDR3 loop spans 16 amino acids. V lost 4 bases and J 3 bases, leaving 19 bases between the germline ends. Here the CDR3 reads CATSTDLGIRYYEQYF. Written as DNA, the CDR3 is TGTGCCACCAGCACGGACTTGGGGATCCGGTACTACGAGCAGTACTTC.

This clone was counted once. This rearrangement joins TRBV5-5 to TRBJ1-5; TRBD1 matches at 7 bases. The V gene's germline CDR1 is SGHKS and CDR2 YYEKEE (reference sequence). This CDR3 comprises 17 residues. Losses at the gene ends were 3 bases for V and 4 bases for J; bases not matched to a gene: 13. The CDR3: CASSSDRTGTDNQPQHF. In DNA, the CDR3 is TGTGCCAGCAGCTCGGATAGGACCGGGACAGATAATCAGCCCCAGCATTTT.

The chain couples TRBV9 to TRBJ2-5; D uncertain. V was clipped by 0 bases and J by 4 bases, with 10 bases between them. CDR1 SGDLS and CDR2 YYNGEE come from the germline V gene. There are 14 residues in the CDR3. CDR3 sequence reads: CASSVAPGRETQYF. The CDR3 DNA follows: TGTGCCAGCAGCGTAGCTCCTGGTAGAGAGACCCAGTACTTC.

About this clone itself: In the same sample, other DNA sequences code for this CDR3. The chain joins TRBV27 to TRBJ2-1; D remains ambiguous. With 3 bases removed from V and 1 base from J, the gap between germline ends came to 7 bases. Germline loops: CDR1 MNHEY, CDR2 SMNVEV (reference sequence). CDR3 size: 14 residues. CDR3 coding DNA: TGTGCCAGCAGTTTGTCGGGTTCCTACAATGAGCAGTTCTTC. Translating it yields CASSLSGSYNEQFF.

This clone was seen just once. CDR3 in DNA: TGTGCCAGTAGTATAGACCCGGGACTGCATCTGTACGAGCAGTACTTC. Translation: CASSIDPGLHLYEQYF. The chain joins TRBV19 to TRBJ2-7, with D possibly matching TRBD2 (6 bases). The V end lost 0 bases, the J end lost 4 bases, and 16 bases lay between the germline ends. The CDR3 length is 16 residues. Germline CDR1 is LNHDA and CDR2 is SQIVND (reference sequence).

Turning to this clone: Other DNA variants within this sample encode the same CDR3. V gene TRBV11-2 combines with J gene TRBJ2-1, with no clear D. The length of the CDR3 is 14 residues. Trimming took 1 base from V and 2 from J, leaving 6 bases between them. Per germline, CDR1 SGHAT and CDR2 FQNNGV. The CDR3 loop reads CASSLVGAYNEQFF. DNA for the CDR3: TGTGCCAGCAGCTTAGTTGGAGCCTACAATGAGCAGTTCTTC.

The rearrangement uses TRBV29-1 and TRBJ2-1; D is ambiguous. Trimming shortened V by 4 bases and J by 7 bases, and 20 bases separated the two germline ends. There are 15 residues in the CDR3. Germline V gene sequence: CDR1 SQVTM, CDR2 ANQGSEA. This CDR3 is CSVGRDVFSKNEQFF. CDR3 in DNA: TGCAGCGTTGGGCGAGACGTATTTTCAAAGAATGAGCAGTTCTTC.

V gene TRBV7-9 combines with J gene TRBJ2-2; 10 positions match TRBD2. Looked up from germline, CDR1 is SEHNR and CDR2 is FQNEAQ (reference sequence). V was pared by 3 bases and J by 7 bases, with 5 bases of the junction left unmatched. The CDR3 length is 15 residues. CDR3 sequence: CASSFRTSGGGELFF. For the CDR3, the DNA is TGTGCCAGCAGCTTCCGGACTAGCGGTGGCGGGGAGCTGTTTTTT. Full variable domain (missing parts from reference TRBV7-9 and TRBJ2-2): DTGVSQNPRHKITKRGQNVTFRCDPISEHNRLYWYRQTLGQGPEFLTYFQNEAQLEKSRLLSDRFSAERPKGSFSTLEIQRTEQGDSAMYLCASSFRTSGGGELFFGEGSRLTVL.

This rearrangement joins TRBV12-5 to TRBJ1-3; D not resolved. Germline-derived CDR1 and CDR2 are LGHNT and FRNRAP. This CDR3 region has 12 residues. V lost 1 base and J 4 bases, leaving 2 bases between the germline ends. The CDR3, as DNA: TGTGCTAGTGGTTTGGAGGGAAACACCATATATTTT. Its translation: CASGLEGNTIYF.

This CDR3 is CSVSGRGKGSYEQYF. CDR3 in DNA: TGCAGCGTTTCGGGGAGGGGGAAGGGTTCCTACGAGCAGTACTTC. The V and J genes are TRBV29-1 and TRBJ2-7, with D possibly being TRBD2 (7 bases). The ends were cut back, 5 bases at V and 1 base at J, with 18 bases in the middle. From germline, CDR1 is SQVTM and CDR2 ANQGSEA. The CDR3 consists of 15 residues.

This chain uses TRBV18 with TRBJ2-3; D is possibly TRBD2 (5 bases). CDR3 size: 16 residues. Germline assignment: CDR1 KGHSH and CDR2 LQKENI. Trimming stripped 3 bases from V and 2 bases from J, with 15 bases between. CDR3 loop: CASSPRARANTDTQYF. The CDR3 coding sequence is TGTGCCAGCTCACCCCGTGCGCGGGCGAACACAGATACGCAGTATTTT.

The chain couples TRBV7-9 to TRBJ2-1; 10 nucleotides line up with TRBD2. The trim removed 5 bases at V and 4 bases at J, leaving 11 bases unmatched. Germline CDR1 SEHNR, CDR2 FQNEAQ (reference sequence). The CDR3 is 17 amino acids. The CDR3 is CASSPRPGLAAYNEQFF. The CDR3 DNA follows: TGTGCCAGCAGCCCCCGCCCCGGACTAGCGGCGTACAATGAGCAGTTCTTC. The whole variable domain, remainder taken from reference TRBV7-9 and TRBJ2-1, is DTGVSQNPRHKITKRGQNVTFRCDPISEHNRLYWYRQTLGQGPEFLTYFQNEAQLEKSRLLSDRFSAERPKGSFSTLEIQRTEQGDSAMYLCASSPRPGLAAYNEQFFGPGTRLTVL.

The chain links TRBV7-2 to TRBJ2-2; the D is unclear. Between the trimmed V and J ends, which lost 2 bases and 2 bases, there was a span of 12 bases. Per the germline V gene, CDR1 is SGHTA and CDR2 is FQGNSA. This CDR3 is built from 16 residues. The CDR3 region is CASSLFRWENTGELFF. CDR3 nucleotides: TGTGCCAGCAGCTTATTTCGGTGGGAAAACACCGGGGAGCTGTTTTTT.

The J gene is TRBJ1-5, the V gene TRBV19; D is perhaps TRBD1 (5 bases). CDR1 is LNHDA, CDR2 SQIVND, per germline (reference sequence). The CDR3 loop spans 15 amino acids. V lost 3 bases and J 4 bases, leaving 13 bases between the germline ends. The CDR3 sequence: CASSIYGQTNQPQHF. In DNA, the CDR3 is TGTGCCAGTAGTATCTACGGACAAACGAATCAGCCCCAGCATTTT.